One and the same sample provided the 12 T cell receptor beta chains below, sequenced in a study of vaccination effects on CD4 cells after COVID-19. Upon completion of around 9 days in culture, CD4+ T cells were isolated. Vaccine administered to participants consisted of two doses of either BNT162b2 or mRNA-1273. Their antigens remain unidentified. Method: immunoSEQ multiplex PCR; TCRdb's copy keeps in-frame clones and lacks some. Of tens of thousands of clones listed, roughly 80% were seen once; the top ten hold approximately 2.4%. The sequencing used CD4+ T cells from PBMCs cultured without peptide, collected after COVID-19 vaccination. These receptor sequences come from a human donor who received a COVID-19 vaccine.

This clone was counted once. The chain recombines TRBV6-5 with TRBJ1-5; 7 nucleotides align to TRBD1. This CDR3 spans 14 amino acids. The ends lost 5 bases at V and 1 base at J; junction bases unmatched: 2. The germline gives CDR1 MNHEY, CDR2 SVGAGI. The chain's CDR3 is CASSQGGSNQPQHF. The CDR3, as DNA: TGTGCCAGCAGTCAGGGGGGAAGCAATCAGCCCCAGCATTTT.

Remarks on this clone: The same CDR3 also results from other DNA sequences found in this sample. The chain combines TRBV18 with TRBJ1-2, with D maybe TRBD1 (6 bases). The CDR3 is made up of 14 amino acids. V lost 1 base, J lost 4 bases, and 10 bases lay in between. Germline V gives CDR1 KGHSH, CDR2 LQKENI. The CDR3 nucleotides are TGTGCCAGCTCACCACAGGGGGGATCCTATGGCTACACCTTC. As protein: CASSPQGGSYGYTF.

V is TRBV2 and J is TRBJ2-5; D is unclear. Per the germline V gene, CDR1 is SNHLY and CDR2 is FYNNEI. The CDR3 is 11 residues long. V was pared by 4 bases and J by 5 bases, with 5 bases between. CDR3: CASSAVETQYF. In DNA form, the CDR3 reads TGTGCCAGCAGTGCCGTGGAGACCCAGTACTTC.

The V gene is TRBV27, the J gene TRBJ2-7; possible D gene TRBD1, 7 bases. CDR1 and CDR2 (germline): MNHEY, SMNVEV (reference sequence). The CDR3 loop spans 12 amino acids. Trimming took 6 bases from V and 6 from J, leaving 12 bases between them. This CDR3 reads CASRRQGGEQYV. The CDR3 coding sequence is TGTGCCAGCAGAAGGCAGGGGGGCGAGCAGTACGTC.

The chain recombines TRBV24-1 with TRBJ2-2; 8 bases align to TRBD2. This CDR3 has 17 amino acids. The germline gives CDR1 KGHDR, CDR2 SFDVKD. V dropped 7 bases and J dropped 2; count of bases not matched to a gene: 11. CDR3 nucleotides: TGTGCCACCAGCAGCGCGCGGGGGGCAGAAAACACCGGGGAGCTGTTTTTT. Translating it yields CATSSARGAENTGELFF.

V and J are TRBV7-9 and TRBJ2-7; D is unresolved. The CDR3 loop spans 12 amino acids. With 2 bases removed from V and 7 bases from J, the gap between germline ends came to 9 bases. In germline, CDR1 is SEHNR, CDR2 FQNEAQ (reference sequence). CDR3 in amino acids: CASSLSGGEQYV. CDR3 in DNA: TGTGCCAGCAGCTTATCTGGTGGGGAGCAGTACGTC.

The chain couples TRBV19 to TRBJ2-2; maybe TRBD2 (5 bases). The ends were cut back, 2 bases at V and 6 bases at J, with 10 bases in the middle. CDR1 is LNHDA, CDR2 SQIVND, per germline (reference sequence). The CDR3 is made up of 14 amino acids. The CDR3 sequence: CASSIRGSAGELFF. CDR3 sequence (DNA): TGTGCCAGTAGTATACGAGGGTCCGCCGGGGAGCTGTTTTTT. The entire variable domain, with the rest obtained from reference TRBV19 and TRBJ2-2, is as follows: DGGITQSPKYLFRKEGQNVTLSCEQNLNHDAMYWYRQDPGQGLRLIYYSQIVNDFQKGDIAEGYSVSREKKESFPLTVTSAQKNPTAFYLCASSIRGSAGELFFGEGSRLTVL.

The chain has TRBV6-1 and TRBJ1-2; D gene uncertain. The CDR3 totals 12 residues. Between the trimmed V and J ends, which lost 3 bases and 5 bases, there was a span of 7 bases. Germline CDR1 and CDR2: MNHNS and SASEGT. CDR3: CASSEGKYGYTF. For the CDR3, the DNA is TGTGCCAGCAGTGAGGGAAAGTATGGCTACACCTTC.

This chain links TRBV12-5 with TRBJ1-2, with D possibly being TRBD1 (6 bases). The CDR3 has 12 amino acids. V was cut by 4 bases and J by 6 bases, with 9 bases left in between. Germline V CDR1 and CDR2: LGHNT, FRNRAP. CDR3 region: CASGSEGDGYTF. The DNA for the CDR3 is TGTGCTAGTGGTTCAGAGGGGGATGGCTACACCTTC.

The rearrangement joins TRBV2 to TRBJ2-2; D is perhaps TRBD1 (6 bases). CDR1 is SNHLY and CDR2 is FYNNEI in the germline V gene. This CDR3 region has 16 residues. V was cut by 5 bases and J by 4 bases, with 17 bases left in between. The chain's CDR3 is CASSKTSGVGTGELFF. The DNA of the CDR3 is TGTGCCAGCAGTAAAACATCAGGGGTCGGCACCGGGGAGCTGTTTTTT.

This chain uses TRBV5-6 with TRBJ2-7; TRBD1 agrees at 10 bases. CDR3 length: 14 amino acids. CDR1 and CDR2 (germline): SGHDT, YYEEEE. With V trimmed by 0 bases and J by 6 bases, 3 bases remained unmatched. This CDR3 reads CASSLGQGAVEQYV. CDR3 DNA sequence: TGTGCCAGCAGCTTGGGACAGGGGGCGGTCGAGCAGTACGTC.

The rearrangement uses TRBV9 and TRBJ2-3; TRBD1 matches 7 bases. Germline loops: CDR1 SGDLS, CDR2 YYNGEE. The trim removed 6 bases at V and 7 bases at J, leaving 11 bases unmatched. There are 14 residues in the CDR3. CDR3 region: CASNKRDSEHTQYF. For the CDR3, the DNA is TGTGCCAGCAACAAACGGGACAGCGAGCATACGCAGTATTTT.